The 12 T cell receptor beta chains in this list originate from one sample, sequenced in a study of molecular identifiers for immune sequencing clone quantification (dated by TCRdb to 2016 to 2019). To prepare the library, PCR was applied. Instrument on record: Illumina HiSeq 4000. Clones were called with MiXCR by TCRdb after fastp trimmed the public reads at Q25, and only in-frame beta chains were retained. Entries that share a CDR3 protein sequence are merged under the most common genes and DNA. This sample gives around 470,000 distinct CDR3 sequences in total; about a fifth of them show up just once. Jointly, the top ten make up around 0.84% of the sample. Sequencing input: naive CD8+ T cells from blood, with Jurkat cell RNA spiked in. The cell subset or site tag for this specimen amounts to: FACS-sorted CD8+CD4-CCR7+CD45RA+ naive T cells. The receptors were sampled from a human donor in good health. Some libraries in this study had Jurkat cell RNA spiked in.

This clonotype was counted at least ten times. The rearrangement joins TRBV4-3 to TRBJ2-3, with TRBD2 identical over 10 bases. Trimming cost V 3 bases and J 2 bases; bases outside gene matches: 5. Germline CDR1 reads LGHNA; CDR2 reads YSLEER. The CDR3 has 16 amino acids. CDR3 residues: CASSHSLAGYTDTQYF. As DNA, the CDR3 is TGCGCCAGCAGCCACTCACTAGCGGGGTACACAGATACGCAGTATTTT.

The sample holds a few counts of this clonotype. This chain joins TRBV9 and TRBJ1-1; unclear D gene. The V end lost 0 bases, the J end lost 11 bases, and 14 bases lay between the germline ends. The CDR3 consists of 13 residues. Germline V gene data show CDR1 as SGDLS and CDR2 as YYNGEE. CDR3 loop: CASSVGQGGEAFF. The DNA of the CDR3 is TGTGCCAGCAGCGTAGGGCAAGGTGGGGAGGCTTTCTTT.

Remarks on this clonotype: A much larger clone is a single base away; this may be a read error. The CDR3 region is CASSDSDGYPYEQYF. The CDR3, as DNA: TGTGCCAGCAGTGACTCCGACGGGTACCCCTACGAGCAGTACTTC. The V gene is TRBV25-1, the J gene TRBJ2-7; D remains ambiguous. This CDR3 has 15 residues. The V gene's germline CDR1 is MGHDK and CDR2 SYGVNS. V shed 3 bases and J shed 2 bases, with 14 bases lying between them.

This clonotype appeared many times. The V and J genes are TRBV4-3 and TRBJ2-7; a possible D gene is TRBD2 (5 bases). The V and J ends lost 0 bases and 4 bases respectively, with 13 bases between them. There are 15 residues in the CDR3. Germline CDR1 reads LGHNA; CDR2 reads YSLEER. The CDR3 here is CASSQDLAGNYEQYF. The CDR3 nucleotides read TGCGCCAGCAGCCAAGACTTGGCCGGGAATTACGAGCAGTACTTC.

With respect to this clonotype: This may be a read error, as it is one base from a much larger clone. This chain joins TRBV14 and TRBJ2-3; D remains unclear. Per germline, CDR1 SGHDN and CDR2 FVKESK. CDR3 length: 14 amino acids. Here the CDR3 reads CASGQDWTADTQYF. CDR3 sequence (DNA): TGTGCCAGCGGCCAAGATTGGACGGCAGATACGCAGTATTTT.

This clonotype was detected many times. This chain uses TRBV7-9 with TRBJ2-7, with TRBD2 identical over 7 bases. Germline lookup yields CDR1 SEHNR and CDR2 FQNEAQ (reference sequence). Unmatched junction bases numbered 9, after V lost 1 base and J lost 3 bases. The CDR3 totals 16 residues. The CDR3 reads CASSLELGTISYEQYF. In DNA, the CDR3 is TGTGCCAGCAGCTTAGAATTGGGGACTATCAGCTACGAGCAGTACTTC.

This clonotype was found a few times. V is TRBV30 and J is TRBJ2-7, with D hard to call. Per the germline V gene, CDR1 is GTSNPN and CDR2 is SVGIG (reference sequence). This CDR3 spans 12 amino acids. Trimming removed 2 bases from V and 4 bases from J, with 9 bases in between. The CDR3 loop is CAWSILGYEQYF. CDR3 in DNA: TGTGCCTGGAGTATACTGGGGTACGAGCAGTACTTC.

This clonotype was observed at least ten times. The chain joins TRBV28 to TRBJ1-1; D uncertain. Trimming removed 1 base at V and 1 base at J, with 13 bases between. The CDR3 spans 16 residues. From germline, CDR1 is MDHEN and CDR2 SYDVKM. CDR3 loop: CASSLFGGRTNTEAFF. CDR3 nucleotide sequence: TGTGCCAGCAGTTTATTTGGCGGCAGGACGAACACTGAAGCTTTCTTT.

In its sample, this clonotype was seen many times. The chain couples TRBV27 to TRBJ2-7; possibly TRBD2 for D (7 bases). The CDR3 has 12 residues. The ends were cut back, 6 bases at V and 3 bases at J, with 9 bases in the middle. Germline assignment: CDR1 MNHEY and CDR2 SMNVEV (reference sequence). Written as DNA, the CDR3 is TGTGCCAGCAGCGGGGGGCTCTACGAGCAGTACTTC. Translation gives CASSGGLYEQYF.

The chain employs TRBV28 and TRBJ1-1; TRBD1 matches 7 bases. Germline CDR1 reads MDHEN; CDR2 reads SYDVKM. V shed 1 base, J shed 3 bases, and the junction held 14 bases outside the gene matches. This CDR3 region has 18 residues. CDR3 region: CASSLFDREGVWDTEAFF. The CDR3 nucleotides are TGTGCCAGCAGTTTATTCGACAGGGAGGGAGTATGGGACACTGAAGCTTTCTTT.

The CDR3 DNA sequence: TGTGCCAGCAGCTACACCTTATCCAGGAGACAAGAGACCCAGTACTTC. Amino acids: CASSYTLSRRQETQYF. The chain has TRBV5-5 and TRBJ2-5; no clear D. Trimming removed 3 bases at V and 2 bases at J, with 17 bases between. CDR3 length: 16 amino acids. The V gene's germline CDR1 is SGHKS and CDR2 YYEKEE (reference sequence).

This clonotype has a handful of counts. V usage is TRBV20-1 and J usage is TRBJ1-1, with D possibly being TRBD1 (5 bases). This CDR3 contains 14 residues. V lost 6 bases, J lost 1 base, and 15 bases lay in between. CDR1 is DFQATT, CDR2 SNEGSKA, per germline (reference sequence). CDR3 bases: TGCAGTGCCCGGGACGGGAAAACGAACACTGAAGCTTTCTTT. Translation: CSARDGKTNTEAFF.